This TCR beta chain emerged from a study of T cells in Graves' hyperthyroidism and ophthalmopathy (dated by TCRdb to about 2019). In the study overall: To identify distinguishing TCR V-J signatures, a discovery cohort of some 99 patients was used, comprising 40 to 45 with Graves' ophthalmopathy and 55 to 65 with stable Graves' hyperthyroidism. Prospective prediction of ophthalmopathy was tested in an independent validation cohort of fewer than 20 hyperthyroidism patients and around 16 patients who later progressed to ophthalmopathy. The 100 or so discovery patients were randomly split 7:3 into training and test sets. In addition, the study compared T-cell repertoires in thyroid tissue and in blood from six Graves' hyperthyroidism patients. After sampling, hyperthyroidism patients received methimazole starting at 30 mg daily, and ophthalmopathy patients received high-dose intravenous methylprednisolone. The paper reports TCR Vbeta CDR3 sequencing of 130 to 150 peripheral blood samples: under 45 ophthalmopathy, around 80 hyperthyroidism and 17 progressor patients. General conclusions and limits of the study: Most expanded thyroid clonotypes (frequency above 0.001) were also found in blood, which suggests that blood repertoires may mirror thyroid immune responses. A 13 V-J signature model separated ophthalmopathy from stable hyperthyroidism, with over 85% sensitivity and 81.08% specificity in cross-validation and 80%/75% in testing. In validation, progression to ophthalmopathy was predicted by the model with roughly 71% sensitivity and around 76% specificity, a median of around 6.5 months before onset. Sample size was not statistically predetermined, and blinding of investigators to group allocation was not performed.

Stable Graves' hyperthyroidism was defined as the absence of progression to ophthalmopathy over 18 months of follow-up. Hyperthyroidism patients were newly diagnosed, had a disease duration of under 2 months, and were aged 18 to 65 years. Any patient with an uncontrolled infection, another autoimmune disease, pregnancy or lactation was excluded. Diagnoses were established on the basis of clinical symptoms, serum thyroxine and TRAb, thyroid ultrasound, and orbital computed tomography. Total RNA was extracted with Trizol reagent, and quality was checked on an Agilent 2100 Bioanalyzer. Amplification of TCR beta CDR3 regions was carried out from RNA transcripts. A first-round RT-PCR of the TCR CDR3 used the HTBI primer set with the Qiagen OneStep RT-PCR kit. A second multiplex PCR round built the libraries, followed by size selection and purification. Libraries were sequenced paired-end with 100 bp reads on an Illumina HiSeq2000. On the authors' methods: SOAPnuke was used to process the raw data, throwing out any read that contained adapters or uncalled bases, had a mean Phred below 15, or lacked an exact constant-primer or identifier match. High-quality paired reads were merged using COPE v1.2.5, and each unique nucleotide sequence was defined as a clonotype. MiTCR v1.1 was used to align the clonotypes against IMGT TRBV, TRBD and TRBJ reference segments. The analysis included only V-J combinations with a frequency above 0.0001, which together covered approximately 99% of the repertoires. The TCS score was defined as the ratio of F50 (clonal expansion) to E x V (chaos), calculated using BLOSUM62-based TCRdist between CDR3 peptides within each V-J. Welch's t-statistics and random forest reduced some 510 V-J features to 13, which were used in a naive Bayes classifier (R e1071). Thyroid-blood repertoire similarity was quantified with the Morisita-Horn index. TCRdb trimmed the raw reads at Q25, called clones with MiXCR and kept productive beta chains. For every CDR3 protein sequence, its rows merge into one entry that carries the most common genes and DNA. The V and J calls and clone size come from TCRdb's table, not from the authors' own analysis. Recorded for this sample are about 540,000 distinct CDR3 sequences; more than 45% of them occurred a single time. The ten most abundant clones make up roughly 8.2% of the sample.

In this sample, this clonotype turned up once. Its antigen specificity is not known. One end of the junction fails to match germline, which may point to a read error. CDR1 and CDR2 are drawn from the germline V gene: SGHVS, FQNEAQ. The CDR3 runs 13 amino acids, cysteine and phenylalanine included. Only the CDR3 portion is preserved as DNA: 39 bases, with reading frame beginning at the first base. The TCR was taken from a young woman with Graves' hyperthyroidism. The chain was built from TRBV7-8 and TRBJ2-7; TRBD2 might be the D gene, on 6 matching bases. What was sequenced was peripheral blood or thyroid tissue (not recorded which). The bases are TGTGCCAGCAGCCGAGTAGCGGTCGGCGAGCAGTGCTTC. This is translated as CASSRVAVGEQCF.